This passage covers 17 T cell receptor beta chains from one sample sequenced in a study of T cells in Graves' hyperthyroidism and ophthalmopathy. Amplification targeted TCR beta CDR3 regions from RNA transcripts. A set of HTBI primers served as the primers for a first-round RT-PCR of the TCR CDR3. TCRdb recomputed calls from the multiplex PCR reads with MiXCR, one row per CDR3 protein. The repertoire consists of more than 500,000 distinct CDR3 sequences, with 14% to 15% occurring once and the leading ten covering about 4%. The sequencing sample was made of blood. These receptors all stem from a woman in her thirties or forties with Graves' ophthalmopathy.

A few counts support this clonotype. This chain links TRBV6-2 or TRBV6-3 with TRBJ2-2; D is unresolved. Germline assignment: CDR1 MNHEY and CDR2 SVGEGT. V lost 5 bases to trimming and J lost 9 bases, with 16 bases between them. CDR3 length equals 14 residues. The CDR3 bases are TGTGCCAGCAGTCCTAGACCTCCTGTGCGGGAGCTGTTTTTT. This gives the protein CASSPRPPVRELFF.

This clonotype was recorded many times. The chain uses TRBV28 and TRBJ1-1, with a weak D call TRBD1 (5 bases). The V and J ends lost 2 bases and 0 bases respectively, with 13 bases between them. Germline lookup yields CDR1 MDHEN and CDR2 SYDVKM. The CDR3 sequence is 16 residues long. CDR3 sequence: CASSLGGYQMNTEAFF. The CDR3 DNA follows: TGTGCCAGCAGTTTAGGGGGGTACCAGATGAACACTGAAGCTTTCTTT.

This clonotype was picked up many times. An end of the junction differs from the germline gene, which may be a read error. V usage is TRBV6-5 and J usage is TRBJ2-7; TRBD1 might be the D (6 bases). CDR3 length equals 15 residues. Per the germline V gene, CDR1 is MNHEY and CDR2 is SVGAGI. The CDR3 nucleotides are TGTGCCGGCAGTTACGGGGCGGACAGAACCTACGAGCAGTACTTC. It yields the protein CAGSYGADRTYEQYF.

The chain carries TRBV12-3 or TRBV12-4 and TRBJ2-7; D is perhaps TRBD1 or TRBD2 (5 bases each). The V end was cut by 6 bases, the J end by 2 bases, with 17 bases between. The CDR3 runs to 15 residues. The CDR3 sequence: CASSPSGRYPYEQYF. Written as DNA, the CDR3 is TGTGCCAGCAGCCCCTCGGGACGGTACCCCTACGAGCAGTACTTC.

This clonotype came up a few times. This clone may be a read error of a much larger clone one base away. The CDR3 region is CSARWAGSDERYF. The CDR3 region has the DNA TGCAGTGCTAGATGGGCGGGATCGGACGAGCGGTACTTC. The rearrangement joins TRBV20-1 to TRBJ2-7; D perhaps matches TRBD2 (6 bases). The CDR3 is 13 amino acids. Germline V lookup: CDR1 DFQATT, CDR2 SNEGSKA (reference sequence).

This clonotype was recorded a few times. The chain links TRBV6-2 or TRBV6-3 to TRBJ2-3, with TRBD1 matching 9 bases. This CDR3 spans 19 amino acids. Germline CDR1 and CDR2: MNHEY and SVGEGT. Germline trimming cut 0 bases from V and 4 bases from J; bases unmatched to any gene: 14. This CDR3 is CASSYSTTSGTGPSDTQYF. As DNA, the CDR3 is TGTGCCAGCAGTTACTCGACAACGAGTGGGACAGGGCCCTCAGATACGCAGTATTTT.

The chain employs TRBV5-1 and TRBJ2-7; D tentatively fits TRBD1 or TRBD2 (6 bases each). Trimming cost V 0 bases and J 5 bases, with 12 bases left between them. There are 14 residues in the CDR3. The V gene's germline CDR1 is SGHRS and CDR2 YFSETQ. Here the CDR3 reads CASSLEGGDNEQYF. The DNA of the CDR3 is TGCGCCAGCAGCTTGGAGGGGGGAGACAACGAGCAGTACTTC.

This clonotype showed up many times. CDR3 residues: CATRRDTEAFF. In nucleotides, the CDR3 is TGTGCCACCCGGAGGGACACTGAAGCTTTCTTT. The genes are TRBV19 and TRBJ1-1; D is unclear. Trimming took 10 bases from V and 3 from J, leaving 9 bases between them. The CDR3 is made up of 11 amino acids. Germline CDR1 reads LNHDA; CDR2 reads SQIVND (reference sequence).

This clonotype was seen at least ten times. The CDR3 DNA sequence: TGCGCCAGCAGCCAATCTCAGGGGGACCTAAATCAGCCCCAGCATTTT. As protein: CASSQSQGDLNQPQHF. This sequence joins TRBV4-3 and TRBJ1-5; 7 bases match TRBD1. CDR1 LGHNA and CDR2 YSLEER come from the germline V gene. The CDR3 sequence is 16 residues long. V lost 2 bases to trimming and J lost 4 bases; unmatched junction nucleotides: 8.

The V and J genes are TRBV9 and TRBJ1-1, with TRBD1 matching over 7 bases. V shed 3 bases and J 1 base; nucleotides not matched to a gene: 3. This CDR3 region has 14 residues. Germline V lookup: CDR1 SGDLS, CDR2 YYNGEE. CDR3 sequence reads: CASSEGGENTEAFF. The CDR3 DNA reads as TGTGCCAGCAGCGAAGGGGGCGAGAACACTGAAGCTTTCTTT.

The chain is built from TRBV19 and TRBJ2-4, with 7 bases lining up with TRBD1. Germline V gene sequence: CDR1 LNHDA, CDR2 SQIVND (reference sequence). V lost 8 bases to trimming and J lost 1 base; unmatched junction nucleotides: 14. The CDR3 runs 17 residues. CDR3 sequence reads: CASGRDSFQGAKNIQYF. In nucleotides, the CDR3 is TGTGCCAGTGGTCGGGACAGCTTCCAGGGGGCCAAAAACATTCAGTACTTC.

This chain joins TRBV5-5 and TRBJ2-2; D is perhaps TRBD2 (6 bases). The CDR3 length is 16 residues. Per the germline V gene, CDR1 is SGHKS and CDR2 is YYEKEE (reference sequence). Trimming took off 3 bases at V and 3 bases at J, with 15 bases between the two ends. The CDR3 DNA reads as TGTGCCAGCAGCTGGGCCGGGGGTCCGGACACCGGGGAGCTGTTTTTT. Residues: CASSWAGGPDTGELFF.

For this clonotype: This sequence may be a read error, since a much larger clone differs from it by one base. The chain links TRBV6-2 or TRBV6-3 to TRBJ2-2; D is undetermined. The CDR3 consists of 13 residues. V was clipped by 2 bases and J by 6 bases, with 7 bases between them. Germline V lookup: CDR1 MNHEY, CDR2 SVGEGT. The chain's CDR3 is CASSYSVAGELFF. For the CDR3, the DNA is TGTGCCAGCAGTTACAGTGTGGCCGGGGAGCTGTTTTTT.

With regard to this clonotype: A clone one base away is much larger, so this may be a read error. The CDR3 ends on some other residue instead of the conserved phenylalanine or tryptophan, so this is likely a read error. The rearrangement uses TRBV29-1 and TRBJ2-5; D gene ambiguous. V was pared by 5 bases and J by 2 bases, with 15 bases between. The germline CDR1 and CDR2 sequences are SQVTM and ANQGSEA. The CDR3 is made up of 14 amino acids. The CDR3 here is CSVSWGDFQETQYL. The DNA for the CDR3 is TGCAGCGTTTCCTGGGGTGACTTTCAAGAGACCCAGTACCTC.

This clonotype has at least ten counts. The V and J genes are TRBV27 and TRBJ2-2, with unresolved D. The CDR3 totals 15 residues. Per the germline V gene, CDR1 is MNHEY and CDR2 is SMNVEV (reference sequence). Trimming took off 1 base at V and 5 bases at J, with 11 bases between the two ends. The CDR3 nucleotides are TGTGCCAGCAGTTTATTACCGTTGGTGACCGGGGAGCTGTTTTTT. Its protein is CASSLLPLVTGELFF.

The chain employs TRBV7-3 and TRBJ1-2; 8 bases are shared with TRBD1. From germline, CDR1 is SGHTA and CDR2 FQGTGA. The V segment lost 4 bases and the J segment 8 bases; nucleotides outside the gene matches: 18. CDR3 length equals 17 residues. The CDR3 loop is CASSSVPGQDPHSGYTF. CDR3 DNA sequence: TGTGCCAGCAGCTCCGTCCCGGGACAGGACCCCCATTCGGGCTACACCTTC.

Ten or more counts support this clonotype. V gene TRBV6-1 combines with J gene TRBJ2-5; 7 bases map to TRBD1. Trimming took 5 bases from V and 5 from J; bases not matched to a gene: 8. The CDR3 runs 14 residues. In germline, CDR1 is MNHNS, CDR2 SASEGT. The CDR3 DNA reads TGTGCCAGCAGTCGGGACAGTTTGAGGGAGACCCAGTACTTC. Its protein is CASSRDSLRETQYF.